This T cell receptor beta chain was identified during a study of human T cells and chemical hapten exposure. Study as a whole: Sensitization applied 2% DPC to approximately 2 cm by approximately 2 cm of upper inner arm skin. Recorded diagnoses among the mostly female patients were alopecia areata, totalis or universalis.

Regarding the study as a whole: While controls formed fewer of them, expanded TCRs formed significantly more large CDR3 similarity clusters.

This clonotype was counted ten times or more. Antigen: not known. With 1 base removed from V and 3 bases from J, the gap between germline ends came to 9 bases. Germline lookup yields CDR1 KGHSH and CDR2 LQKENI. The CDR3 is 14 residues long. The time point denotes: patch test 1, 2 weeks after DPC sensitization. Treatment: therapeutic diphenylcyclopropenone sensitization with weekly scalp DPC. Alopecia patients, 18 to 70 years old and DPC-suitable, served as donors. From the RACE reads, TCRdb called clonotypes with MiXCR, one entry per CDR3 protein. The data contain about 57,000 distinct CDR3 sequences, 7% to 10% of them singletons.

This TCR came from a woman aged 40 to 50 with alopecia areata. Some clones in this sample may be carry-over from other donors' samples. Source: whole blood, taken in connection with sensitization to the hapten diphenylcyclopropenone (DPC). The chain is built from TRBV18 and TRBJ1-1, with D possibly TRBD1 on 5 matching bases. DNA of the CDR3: TGTGCCAGCTCACCACTAGGGGCGGACACTGAAGCTTTCTTT. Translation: CASSPLGADTEAFF. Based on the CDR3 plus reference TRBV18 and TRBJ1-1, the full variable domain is NAGVMQNPRHLVRRRGQEARLRCSPMKGHSHVYWYRQLPEEGLKFMVYLQKENIIDESGMPKERFSAEFPKEGPSILRIQQVVRGDSAAYFCASSPLGADTEAFFGQGTRLTVV.